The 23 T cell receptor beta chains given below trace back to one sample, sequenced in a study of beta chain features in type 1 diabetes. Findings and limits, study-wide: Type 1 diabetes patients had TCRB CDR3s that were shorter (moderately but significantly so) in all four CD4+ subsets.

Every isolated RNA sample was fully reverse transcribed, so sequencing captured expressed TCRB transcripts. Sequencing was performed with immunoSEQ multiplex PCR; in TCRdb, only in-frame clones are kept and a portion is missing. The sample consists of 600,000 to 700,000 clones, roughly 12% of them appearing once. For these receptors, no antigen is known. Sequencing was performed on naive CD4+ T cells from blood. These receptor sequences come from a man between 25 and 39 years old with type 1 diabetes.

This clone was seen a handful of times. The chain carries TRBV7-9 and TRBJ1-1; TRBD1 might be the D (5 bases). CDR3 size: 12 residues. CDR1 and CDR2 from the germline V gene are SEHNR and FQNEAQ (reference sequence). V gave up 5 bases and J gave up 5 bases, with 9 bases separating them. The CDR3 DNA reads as TGTGCCAGCAGCGTCGGACAAACTGAAGCTTTCTTT. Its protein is CASSVGQTEAFF.

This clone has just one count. Here the CDR3 DNA reads TGTGCCAGCAGAACCGGGACAGTTCAAGAGACCCAGTACTTC. Translating gives CASRTGTVQETQYF. The chain carries TRBV6-5 and TRBJ2-5, with 7 bases aligning to TRBD1. Germline-derived CDR1 and CDR2 are MNHEY and SVGAGI. The CDR3 is made up of 14 amino acids. The V segment lost 6 bases and the J segment 2 bases; nucleotides outside the gene matches: 6.

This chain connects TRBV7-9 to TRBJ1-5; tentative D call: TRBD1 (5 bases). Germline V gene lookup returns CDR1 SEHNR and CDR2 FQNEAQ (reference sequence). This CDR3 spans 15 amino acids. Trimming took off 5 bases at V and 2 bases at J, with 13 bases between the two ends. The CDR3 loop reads CASSQRGGGNQPQHF. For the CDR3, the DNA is TGTGCCAGCAGCCAGAGGGGCGGGGGCAATCAGCCCCAGCATTTT.

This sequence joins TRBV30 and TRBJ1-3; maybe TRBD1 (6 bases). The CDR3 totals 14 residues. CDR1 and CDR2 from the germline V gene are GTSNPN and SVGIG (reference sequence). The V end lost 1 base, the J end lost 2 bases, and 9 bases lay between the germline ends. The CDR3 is CAWSGGGPGNTIYF. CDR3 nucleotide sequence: TGTGCCTGGAGTGGGGGGGGCCCTGGAAACACCATATATTTT.

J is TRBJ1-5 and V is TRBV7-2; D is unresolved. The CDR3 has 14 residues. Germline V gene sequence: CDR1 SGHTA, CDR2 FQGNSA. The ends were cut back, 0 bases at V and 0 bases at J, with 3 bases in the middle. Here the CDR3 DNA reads TGTGCCAGCAGCTTAGCGATTAGCAATCAGCCCCAGCATTTT. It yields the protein CASSLAISNQPQHF.

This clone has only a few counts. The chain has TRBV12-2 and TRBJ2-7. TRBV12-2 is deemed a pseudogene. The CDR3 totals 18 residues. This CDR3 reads CASRPPPSGGRGAGEQYF. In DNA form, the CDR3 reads TGTGCAAGTCGCCCCCCTCCAAGTGGGGGTAGAGGGGCAGGCGAGCAGTACTTC.

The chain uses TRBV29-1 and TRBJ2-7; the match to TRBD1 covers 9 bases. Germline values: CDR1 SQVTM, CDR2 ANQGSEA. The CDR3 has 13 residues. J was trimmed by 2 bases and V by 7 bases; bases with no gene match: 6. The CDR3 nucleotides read TGCAGCGCCGGACAGGGGAAACCCTACGAGCAGTACTTC. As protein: CSAGQGKPYEQYF.

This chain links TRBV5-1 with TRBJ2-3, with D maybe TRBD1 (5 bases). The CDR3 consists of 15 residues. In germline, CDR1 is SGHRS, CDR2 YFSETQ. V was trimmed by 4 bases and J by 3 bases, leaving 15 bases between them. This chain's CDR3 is CASSRSGQATDTQYF. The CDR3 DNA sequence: TGCGCCAGCAGCCGATCAGGGCAAGCGACAGATACGCAGTATTTT.

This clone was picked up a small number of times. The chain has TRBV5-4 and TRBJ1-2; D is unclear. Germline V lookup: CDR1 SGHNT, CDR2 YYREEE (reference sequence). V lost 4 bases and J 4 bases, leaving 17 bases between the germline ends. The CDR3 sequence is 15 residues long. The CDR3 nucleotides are TGTGCCAGCAGCCCAAGTGTCGGCCGGAGCTATGGCTACACCTTC. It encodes CASSPSVGRSYGYTF.

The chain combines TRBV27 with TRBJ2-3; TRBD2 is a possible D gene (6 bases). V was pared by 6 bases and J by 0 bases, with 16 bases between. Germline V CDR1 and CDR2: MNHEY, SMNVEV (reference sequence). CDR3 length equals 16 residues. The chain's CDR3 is CASSRPGAGSTDTQYF. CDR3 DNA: TGTGCCAGCAGCCGCCCTGGGGCGGGGAGCACAGATACGCAGTATTTT.

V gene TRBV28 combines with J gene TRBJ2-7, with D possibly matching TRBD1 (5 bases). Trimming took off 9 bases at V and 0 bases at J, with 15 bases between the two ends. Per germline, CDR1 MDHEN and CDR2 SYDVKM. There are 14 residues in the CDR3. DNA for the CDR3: TGTGCCAGTAGTATTGGGGCAAGCTCCTACGAGCAGTACTTC. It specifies CASSIGASSYEQYF.

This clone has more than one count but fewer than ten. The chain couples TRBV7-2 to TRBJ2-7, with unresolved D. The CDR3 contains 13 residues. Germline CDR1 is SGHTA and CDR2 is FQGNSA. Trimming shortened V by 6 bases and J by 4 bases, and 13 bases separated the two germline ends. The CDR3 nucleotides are TGTGCCAGCAGATTCGACGGAAATTACGAGCAGTACTTC. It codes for CASRFDGNYEQYF.

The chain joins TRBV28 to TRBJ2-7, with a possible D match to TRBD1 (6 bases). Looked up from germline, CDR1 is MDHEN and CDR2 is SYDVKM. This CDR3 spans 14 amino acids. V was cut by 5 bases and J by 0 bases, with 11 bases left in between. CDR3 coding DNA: TGTGCCAGCAGTGACCAGGGGCCCTCCTACGAGCAGTACTTC. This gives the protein CASSDQGPSYEQYF.

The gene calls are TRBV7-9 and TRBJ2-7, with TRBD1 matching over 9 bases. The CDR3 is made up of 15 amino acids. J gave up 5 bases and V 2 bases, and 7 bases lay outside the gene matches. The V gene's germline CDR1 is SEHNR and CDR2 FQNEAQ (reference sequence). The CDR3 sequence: CASSLWGQGLNEQYF. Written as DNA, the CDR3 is TGTGCCAGCAGCTTATGGGGACAGGGCCTCAACGAGCAGTACTTC.

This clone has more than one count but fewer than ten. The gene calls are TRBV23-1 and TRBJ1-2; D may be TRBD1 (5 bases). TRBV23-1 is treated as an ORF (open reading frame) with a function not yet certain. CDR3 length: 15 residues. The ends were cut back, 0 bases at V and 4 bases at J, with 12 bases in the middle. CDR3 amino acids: CASSQSLGDRYGYTF. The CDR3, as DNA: TGCGCCAGCAGTCAATCGCTAGGGGACCGCTATGGCTACACCTTC.

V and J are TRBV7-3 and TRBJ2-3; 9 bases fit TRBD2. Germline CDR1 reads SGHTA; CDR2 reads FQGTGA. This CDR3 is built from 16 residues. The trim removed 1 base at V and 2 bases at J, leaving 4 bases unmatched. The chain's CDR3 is CASSLMPSGATDTQYF. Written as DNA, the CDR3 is TGTGCCAGCAGCTTAATGCCTAGCGGGGCCACAGATACGCAGTATTTT. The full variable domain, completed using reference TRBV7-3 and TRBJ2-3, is GAGVSQTPSNKVTEKGKYVELRCDPISGHTALYWYRQSLGQGPEFLIYFQGTGAADDSGLPNDRFFAVRPEGSVSTLKIQRTERGDSAVYLCASSLMPSGATDTQYFGPGTRLTVL.

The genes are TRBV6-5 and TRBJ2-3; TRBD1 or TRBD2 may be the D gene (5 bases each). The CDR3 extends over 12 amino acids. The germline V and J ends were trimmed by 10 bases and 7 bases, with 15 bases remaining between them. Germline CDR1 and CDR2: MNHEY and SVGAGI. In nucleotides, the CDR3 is TGTGCCACCCGAGGGGCGGCCTATACGCAGTATTTT. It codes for CATRGAAYTQYF.

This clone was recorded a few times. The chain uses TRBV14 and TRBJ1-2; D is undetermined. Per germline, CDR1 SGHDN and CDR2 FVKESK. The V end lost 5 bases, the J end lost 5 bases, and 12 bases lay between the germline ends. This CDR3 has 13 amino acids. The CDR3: CASSSEAGYGYTF. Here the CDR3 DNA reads TGTGCCAGCAGCTCCGAGGCTGGGTATGGCTACACCTTC.

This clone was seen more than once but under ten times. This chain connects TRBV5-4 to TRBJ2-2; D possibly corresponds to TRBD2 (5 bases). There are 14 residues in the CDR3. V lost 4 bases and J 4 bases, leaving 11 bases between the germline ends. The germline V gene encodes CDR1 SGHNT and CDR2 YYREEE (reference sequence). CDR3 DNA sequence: TGTGCCAGCAGCAGGCGAGGGTCCACCGGGGAGCTGTTTTTT. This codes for CASSRRGSTGELFF.

The CDR3 DNA is TGTGCCAGCAGCTTAGCGGGACAGGGCAGCACTGAAGCTTTCTTT. It codes for CASSLAGQGSTEAFF. The chain joins TRBV7-2 to TRBJ1-1; 9 positions match TRBD1. The V segment lost 0 bases and the J segment 4 bases; nucleotides outside the gene matches: 3. CDR1 and CDR2 (germline): SGHTA, FQGNSA. This CDR3 has 15 residues.

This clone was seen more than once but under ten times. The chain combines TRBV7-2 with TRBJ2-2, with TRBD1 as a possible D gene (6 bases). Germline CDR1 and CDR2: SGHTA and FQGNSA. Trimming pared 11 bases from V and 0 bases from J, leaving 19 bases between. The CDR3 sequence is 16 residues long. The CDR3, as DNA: TGTGCCCTCGATTGGGGGCAGGCATCGAACACCGGGGAGCTGTTTTTT. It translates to CALDWGQASNTGELFF.

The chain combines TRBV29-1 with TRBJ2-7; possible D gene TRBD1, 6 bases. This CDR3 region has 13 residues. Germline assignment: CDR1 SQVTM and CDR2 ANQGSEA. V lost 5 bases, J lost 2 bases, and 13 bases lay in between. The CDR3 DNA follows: TGCAGCGTTATGCGAGGACAGCCCTACGAGCAGTACTTC. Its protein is CSVMRGQPYEQYF.

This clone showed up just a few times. The CDR3 DNA is TGTGCCAGCAGCTCTGCAACCGGGACTAGGCATAATGAGCAGTTCTTC. Amino acids: CASSSATGTRHNEQFF. The chain joins TRBV5-4 to TRBJ2-1, with 8 positions matching TRBD2. Germline V CDR1 and CDR2: SGHNT, YYREEE (reference sequence). The CDR3 length is 16 residues. The J segment lost 7 bases and the V segment lost 3 bases, leaving 12 bases of the junction unmatched.